The clone carrying this T cell receptor beta chain occurred many times. Its cognate antigen is unknown. The CDR3 length is 13 residues. The V end was cut by 3 bases, the J end by 4 bases, with 8 bases between. Germline CDR1 is MNHEY and CDR2 is SMNVEV (reference sequence). TCRdb ran MiXCR on the 5' RACE reads and lists one entry per CDR3 protein. The table shows 550,000 to 750,000 distinct CDR3 sequences, with about 14% occurring only once. This specimen belongs to a study of T cells after yellow fever vaccination. Study-level results: The CD4 and CD8 compartments had a small share of their clonotypes in common. Most primary-vaccination clones recurred post-booster (more than 95% CD4, roughly 90% CD8). On re-exposure, the response was weaker but peaked faster, at day 5 versus 15.

The starting material was PBMCs, obtained on the day of the yellow fever booster vaccination. The chain uses TRBV27 and TRBJ2-3; no definite D call. The sequence was collected from a man younger than 45 who received the YFV17D yellow fever vaccine. The CDR3: CASSFGSADTQYF. CDR3 coding DNA: TGTGCCAGCAGTTTTGGATCGGCAGATACGCAGTATTTT.